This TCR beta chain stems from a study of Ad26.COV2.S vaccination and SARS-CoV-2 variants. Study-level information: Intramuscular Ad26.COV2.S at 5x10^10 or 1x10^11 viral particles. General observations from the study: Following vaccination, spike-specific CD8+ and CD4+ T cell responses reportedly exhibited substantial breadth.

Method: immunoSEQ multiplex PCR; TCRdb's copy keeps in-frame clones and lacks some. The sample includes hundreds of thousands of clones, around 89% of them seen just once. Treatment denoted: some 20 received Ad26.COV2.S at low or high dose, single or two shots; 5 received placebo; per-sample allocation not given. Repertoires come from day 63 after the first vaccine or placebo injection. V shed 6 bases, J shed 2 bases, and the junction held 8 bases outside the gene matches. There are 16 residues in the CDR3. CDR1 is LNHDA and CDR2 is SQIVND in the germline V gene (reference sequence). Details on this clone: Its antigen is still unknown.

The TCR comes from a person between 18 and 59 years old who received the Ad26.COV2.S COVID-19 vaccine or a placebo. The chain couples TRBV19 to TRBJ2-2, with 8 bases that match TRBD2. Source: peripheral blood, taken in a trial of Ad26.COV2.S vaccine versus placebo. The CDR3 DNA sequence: TGTGCCAGTAGCGTTTCGGGACTAGAAAACACCGGGGAGCTGTTTTTT. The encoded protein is CASSVSGLENTGELFF.